One sample yielded the 8 T cell receptor beta chains listed below, sequenced in a study of tumor and adjacent non-tumor tissue in lung cancer. TCRbeta libraries were built with three rounds of nested PCR, modified from ARM-PCR. TCRdb independently ran MiXCR on the multiplex PCR reads; one entry per CDR3 protein. The sample has roughly 81,000 distinct CDR3 sequences, about two thirds seen once. No cell sorting was done before RNA was extracted from the tissue. The specimen sequenced was lung tumor tissue. These receptors were collected from an older woman with non-small cell lung cancer.

Regarding this clonotype: An end of the junction differs from the germline gene, which may be a read error. The rearrangement joins TRBV6-5 to TRBJ1-2; D ambiguous. The length of the CDR3 is 15 residues. Germline V lookup: CDR1 MNHEY, CDR2 SVGAGI. The CDR3 here is CANSYPINHGWGYTF. DNA for the CDR3: TGTGCCAACAGTTACCCGATAAACCATGGTTGGGGCTACACCTTC.

J is TRBJ2-3 and V is TRBV30; D might be TRBD2 (5 bases). This CDR3 is 15 amino acids long. The V gene lost 6 bases and the J gene lost 2 bases, with 18 bases spanning the gap. Germline V gives CDR1 GTSNPN, CDR2 SVGIG (reference sequence). CDR3 in DNA: TGTGCCTGTGTAAGAGCGGACGAAATCACAGATACGCAGTATTTT. It specifies CACVRADEITDTQYF. Full variable domain (rest looked up from reference TRBV30 and TRBJ2-3): SQTIHQWPATLVQPVGSPLSLECTVEGTSNPNLYWYRQAAGRGLQLLFYSVGIGQISSEVPQNLSASRPQDRQFILSSKKLLLSDSGFYLCACVRADEITDTQYFGPGTRLTVL.

Regarding this clonotype: Because it lacks the conserved phenylalanine or tryptophan at the end, this CDR3 is likely a read error. V is TRBV6-1 and J is TRBJ2-7; the match to TRBD2 covers 13 bases. CDR1 MNHNS and CDR2 SASEGT come from the germline V gene. Trimming removed 9 bases from V and 7 bases from J; junction bases left unmatched: 9. The CDR3 spans 14 residues. CDR3 sequence: CASKGLAGVSEQYL. For the CDR3, the DNA is TGTGCCAGTAAAGGACTAGCGGGAGTCTCTGAGCAGTACTTA.

This clonotype was picked up many times. The rearrangement links TRBV28 to TRBJ2-2; a possible D gene is TRBD1 (5 bases). Trimming pared 6 bases from V and 4 bases from J, leaving 18 bases between. The CDR3 contains 16 residues. Germline loops: CDR1 MDHEN, CDR2 SYDVKM. In DNA, the CDR3 is TGTGCCAGCAGGCACGCTTCCTCAGGGTTCACCGGGGAGCTGTTTTTT. It yields the protein CASRHASSGFTGELFF.

Comments on this clonotype: Sequence at one end of the junction differs from germline and may be a read error. The V and J genes are TRBV29-1 and TRBJ1-1; D is uncertain. Germline V gives CDR1 SQVTM, CDR2 ANQGSEA. This CDR3 region has 12 residues. In DNA, the CDR3 is TGTAGCGTTGGAGGTGGCAGTACTGAAGCTTTCTTT. Translated, it gives CSVGGGSTEAFF.

This clonotype was counted between two and nine times. Since a much larger clone is just one base distant, this may be a read error. The chain employs TRBV14 and TRBJ2-2; tentative D call: TRBD2 (5 bases). Germline CDR1 and CDR2: SGHDN and FVKESK. The length of the CDR3 is 14 residues. The CDR3 is CASSQDIVAGKLFF. In DNA, the CDR3 is TGTGCCAGCAGCCAAGATATTGTGGCCGGGAAGCTGTTTTTT.

This clonotype was counted a few times. This may be a read error: a much more frequent sequence differs by one nucleotide. This likely comes from a read error, as the CDR3 has no conserved phenylalanine or tryptophan at its end. The chain joins TRBV6-5 to TRBJ1-1; no clear D. This CDR3 spans 14 amino acids. V was clipped by 7 bases and J by 6 bases, with 18 bases between them. The germline V gene encodes CDR1 MNHEY and CDR2 SVGAGI. CDR3 amino acids: CASKIVGNTPEAFS. CDR3 nucleotides: TGTGCCAGCAAGATTGTGGGCAACACACCTGAAGCTTTCTCT.

The table lists this clonotype with a count of one. The chain recombines TRBV29-1 with TRBJ2-1; TRBD2 might be the D (6 bases). The germline V gene encodes CDR1 SQVTM and CDR2 ANQGSEA. This CDR3 has 16 residues. V lost 0 bases and J 1 base, leaving 13 bases between the germline ends. The CDR3 nucleotides are TGCAGCGTTGAAGATTACAGGACTATGTCCTACAATGAGCAGTTCTTC. This gives the protein CSVEDYRTMSYNEQFF.